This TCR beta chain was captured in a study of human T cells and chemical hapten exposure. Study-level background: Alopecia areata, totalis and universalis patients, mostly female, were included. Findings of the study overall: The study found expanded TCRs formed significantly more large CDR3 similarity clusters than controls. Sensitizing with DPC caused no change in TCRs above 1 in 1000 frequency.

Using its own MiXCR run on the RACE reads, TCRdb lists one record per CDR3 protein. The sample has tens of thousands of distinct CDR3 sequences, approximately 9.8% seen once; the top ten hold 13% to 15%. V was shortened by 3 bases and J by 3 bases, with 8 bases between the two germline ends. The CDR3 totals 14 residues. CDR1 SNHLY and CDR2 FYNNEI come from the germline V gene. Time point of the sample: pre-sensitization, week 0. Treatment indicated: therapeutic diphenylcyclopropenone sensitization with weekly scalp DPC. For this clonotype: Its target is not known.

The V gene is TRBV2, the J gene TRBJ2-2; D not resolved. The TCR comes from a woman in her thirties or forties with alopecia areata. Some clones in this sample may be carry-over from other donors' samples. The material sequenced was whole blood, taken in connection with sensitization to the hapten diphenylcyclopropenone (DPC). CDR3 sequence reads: CASSDFVDTGELFF. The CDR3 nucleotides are TGTGCCAGCAGTGATTTTGTGGACACCGGGGAGCTGTTTTTT.